The sequence of this TCR beta chain was determined in a study of T cell responses to AZD1222 COVID-19 vaccine. CDR1 is GTSNPN and CDR2 is SVGIG in the germline V gene (reference sequence). V shed 4 bases and J shed 3 bases, with 11 bases lying between them. The CDR3 contains 13 residues. Pooling was applied to second doses at about 4 or about 12 weeks. TCRdb's copy holds only in-frame clones and misses some; the assay was immunoSEQ multiplex PCR. The table shows fewer than 200,000 clones, with 88% occurring only once. The chain recombines TRBV30 with TRBJ2-3, with no clear D. This receptor was obtained from an adult who received the AZD1222 COVID-19 vaccine. Here the sequenced sample was peripheral blood, taken 28 days after the second AZD1222 dose. CDR3 residues: CAWTPWGTDTQYF. In nucleotides, the CDR3 is TGTGCCTGGACACCTTGGGGAACAGATACGCAGTATTTT.